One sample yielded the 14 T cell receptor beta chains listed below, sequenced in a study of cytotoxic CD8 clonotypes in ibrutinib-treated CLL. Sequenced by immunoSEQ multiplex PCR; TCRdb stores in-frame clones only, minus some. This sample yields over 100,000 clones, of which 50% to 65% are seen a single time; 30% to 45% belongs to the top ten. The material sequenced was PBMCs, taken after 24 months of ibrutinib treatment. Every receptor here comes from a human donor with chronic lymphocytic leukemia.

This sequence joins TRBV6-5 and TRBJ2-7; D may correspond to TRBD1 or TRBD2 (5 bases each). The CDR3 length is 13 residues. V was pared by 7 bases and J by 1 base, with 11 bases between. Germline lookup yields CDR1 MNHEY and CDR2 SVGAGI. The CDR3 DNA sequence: TGTGCCAGCACCCGGGACCCTTCCTACGAGCAGTACTTC. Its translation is CASTRDPSYEQYF.

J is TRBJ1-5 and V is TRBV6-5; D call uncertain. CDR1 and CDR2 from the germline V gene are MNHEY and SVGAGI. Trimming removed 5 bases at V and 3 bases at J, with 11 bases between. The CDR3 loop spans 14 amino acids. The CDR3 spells CASSVEGNNQPQHF. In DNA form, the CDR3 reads TGTGCCAGCAGTGTAGAGGGAAACAATCAGCCCCAGCATTTT.

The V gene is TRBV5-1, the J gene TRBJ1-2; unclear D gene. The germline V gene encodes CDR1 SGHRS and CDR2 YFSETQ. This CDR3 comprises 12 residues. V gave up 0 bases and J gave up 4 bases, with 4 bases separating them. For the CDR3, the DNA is TGCGCCAGCAGCTTGGGTAGCTATGGCTACACCTTC. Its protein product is CASSLGSYGYTF.

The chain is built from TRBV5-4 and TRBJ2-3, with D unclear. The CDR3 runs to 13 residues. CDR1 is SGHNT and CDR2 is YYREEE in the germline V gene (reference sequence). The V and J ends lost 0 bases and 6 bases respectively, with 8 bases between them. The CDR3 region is CASSLAGRDTQYF. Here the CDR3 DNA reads TGTGCCAGCAGCTTGGCGGGTAGGGATACGCAGTATTTT.

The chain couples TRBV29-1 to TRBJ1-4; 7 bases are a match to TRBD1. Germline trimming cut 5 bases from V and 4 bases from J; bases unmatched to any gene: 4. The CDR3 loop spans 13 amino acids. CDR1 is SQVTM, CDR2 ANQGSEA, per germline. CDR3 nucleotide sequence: TGCAGCGTTAAGGACAGGCTTAATGAAAAACTGTTTTTT. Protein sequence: CSVKDRLNEKLFF.

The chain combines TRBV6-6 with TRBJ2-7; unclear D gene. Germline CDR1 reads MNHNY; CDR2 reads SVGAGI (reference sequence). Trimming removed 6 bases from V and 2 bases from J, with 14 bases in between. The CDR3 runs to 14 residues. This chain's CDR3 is CASRIQQQTYEQYF. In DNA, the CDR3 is TGTGCCAGCAGGATACAGCAGCAAACCTACGAGCAGTACTTC.

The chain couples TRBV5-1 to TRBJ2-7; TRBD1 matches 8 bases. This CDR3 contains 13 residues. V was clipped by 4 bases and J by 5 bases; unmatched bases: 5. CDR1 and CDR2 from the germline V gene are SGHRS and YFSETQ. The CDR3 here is CASSRGQADEQYF. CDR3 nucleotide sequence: TGCGCCAGCAGCAGGGGACAGGCGGACGAGCAGTACTTC.

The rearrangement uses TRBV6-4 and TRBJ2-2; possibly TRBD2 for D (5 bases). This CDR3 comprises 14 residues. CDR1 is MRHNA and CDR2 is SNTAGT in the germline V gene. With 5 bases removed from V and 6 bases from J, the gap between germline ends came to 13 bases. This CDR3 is CASSTGLLPGELFF. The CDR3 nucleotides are TGTGCCAGCAGTACCGGACTCCTTCCCGGGGAGCTGTTTTTT.

Here the CDR3 DNA reads TGTGCCAGCAGTTTCCACGACGGCGGGGGGTCTGGTGAAGCTTTCTTT. Translation: CASSFHDGGGSGEAFF. The chain combines TRBV6-6 with TRBJ1-1; D may be TRBD1 (5 bases). The germline V and J ends were trimmed by 4 bases and 7 bases, with 22 bases remaining between them. The CDR3 spans 16 residues. Germline V gene data show CDR1 as MNHNY and CDR2 as SVGAGI (reference sequence).

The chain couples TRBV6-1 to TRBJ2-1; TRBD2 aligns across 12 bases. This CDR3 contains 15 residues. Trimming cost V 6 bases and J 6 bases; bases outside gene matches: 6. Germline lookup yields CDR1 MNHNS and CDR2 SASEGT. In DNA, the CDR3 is TGTGCCAGCAGGCCACTAGCGGGGGGTGCCAATGAGCAGTTCTTC. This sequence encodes CASRPLAGGANEQFF.

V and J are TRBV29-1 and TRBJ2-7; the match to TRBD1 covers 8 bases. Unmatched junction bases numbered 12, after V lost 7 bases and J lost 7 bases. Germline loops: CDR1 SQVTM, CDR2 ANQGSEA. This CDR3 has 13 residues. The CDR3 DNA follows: TGCAGCGCCGCGACTACAGGGGGGAAAGAGCAGTACTTC. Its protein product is CSAATTGGKEQYF.

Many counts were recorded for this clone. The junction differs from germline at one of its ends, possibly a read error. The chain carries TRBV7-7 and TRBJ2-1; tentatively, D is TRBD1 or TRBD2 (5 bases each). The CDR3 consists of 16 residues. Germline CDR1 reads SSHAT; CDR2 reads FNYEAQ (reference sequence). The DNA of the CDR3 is TGTGCTAGCAGCTTAGCGAAGGGGCCCCCTGGGAATGAGCAGTTCTTC. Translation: CASSLAKGPPGNEQFF.

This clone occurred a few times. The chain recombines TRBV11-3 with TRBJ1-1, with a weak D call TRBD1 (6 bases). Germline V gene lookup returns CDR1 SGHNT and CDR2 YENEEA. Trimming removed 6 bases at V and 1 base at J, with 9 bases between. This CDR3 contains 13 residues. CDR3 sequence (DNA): TGTGCCAGCAGGCCGGGACAGAACACTGAAGCTTTCTTT. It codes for CASRPGQNTEAFF.

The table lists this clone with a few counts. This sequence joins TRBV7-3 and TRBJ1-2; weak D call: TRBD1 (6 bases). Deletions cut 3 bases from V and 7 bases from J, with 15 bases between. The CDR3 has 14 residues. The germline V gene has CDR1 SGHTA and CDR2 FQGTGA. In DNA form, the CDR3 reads TGTGCCAGCAGCTTCAGACTCCAAGGGGGTGGCTACACCTTC. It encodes CASSFRLQGGGYTF. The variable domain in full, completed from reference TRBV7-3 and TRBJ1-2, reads GAGVSQTPSNKVTEKGKYVELRCDPISGHTALYWYRQSLGQGPEFLIYFQGTGAADDSGLPNDRFFAVRPEGSVSTLKIQRTERGDSAVYLCASSFRLQGGGYTFGSGTRLTVV.